This T cell receptor beta chain was captured in a study of T cell responses to AZD1222 COVID-19 vaccine. Study-wide context: Analysis merged second doses at about 4 or about 12 weeks. Overall study results and limits: Repertoire collection took place solely once the T cell response had peaked. Most donors were white British and more were female, and clonal diversity was possibly underestimated. Vaccine-associated CD4 TCRs spanned spike, dominant at 160-218 and 743-854.

Produced via immunoSEQ multiplex PCR; TCRdb's table is partial and in-frame only. The sample holds some 110,000 clones; 93% are singletons and the top ten take 4.5% to 5%. Comment on this clone: Its antigen is still unknown.

The V gene lost 0 bases and the J gene lost 1 base, with 10 bases spanning the gap. The CDR3 is 16 amino acids. Germline CDR1 is MNHEY and CDR2 is SVGAGI. The source is an adult in good health. This rearrangement joins TRBV6-5 to TRBJ2-4; TRBD2 is a possible D gene (6 bases). Sequenced here: peripheral blood, sampled on day 0 of AZD1222 vaccination. The CDR3 DNA sequence: TGTGCCAGCAGTTACTCTGGGGGACTCGCCAAAAACATTCAGTACTTC. Protein: CASSYSGGLAKNIQYF.